What follows are 23 T cell receptor beta chains derived from one specimen sequenced in a study of blood T cell repertoires in COVID-19. The table came from immunoSEQ multiplex PCR; TCRdb's copy has only in-frame clones and leaves some out. In the table there are fewer than 200,000 clones, around 80% of which are singletons. Sequenced sample: peripheral blood. The receptors were sampled from a man aged 65 to 85 with active or convalescent COVID-19.

The V gene is TRBV5-1, the J gene TRBJ2-1, with TRBD2 matching over 11 bases. Germline lookup yields CDR1 SGHRS and CDR2 YFSETQ. This CDR3 region has 15 residues. V was pared by 0 bases and J by 7 bases, with 3 bases of the junction left unmatched. In DNA, the CDR3 is TGCGCCAGCAGCTTGGCGGGACTAGCGGTAAATGAGCAGTTCTTC. This encodes CASSLAGLAVNEQFF.

A note on this clone: The same CDR3 also results from other DNA sequences found in this sample. The gene calls are TRBV18 and TRBJ1-2, with 7 bases identical to TRBD1. The CDR3 is 14 residues long. Germline lookup yields CDR1 KGHSH and CDR2 LQKENI. The V gene end was trimmed by 3 bases and the J gene end by 2 bases; junction bases not matched to a gene: 3. The CDR3 sequence is CASSPPGQNYGYTF. The CDR3 DNA sequence: TGTGCCAGCTCACCCCCGGGACAGAACTATGGCTACACCTTC.

The CDR3 sequence is CASAGTGNTGELFF. Here the CDR3 DNA reads TGTGCCAGTGCCGGGACAGGGAACACCGGGGAGCTGTTTTTT. The gene calls are TRBV19 and TRBJ2-2, with 8 bases fitting TRBD1. The length of the CDR3 is 14 residues. After removal of 8 bases from V and 1 base from J, the junction contained 3 bases not matched to a gene. Germline V CDR1 and CDR2: LNHDA, SQIVND (reference sequence).

With regard to this clone: The same CDR3 also results from other DNA sequences found in this sample. This chain connects TRBV7-9 to TRBJ2-1; 8 bases are shared with TRBD2. Trimming took 0 bases from V and 4 from J; bases not matched to a gene: 5. This CDR3 has 16 amino acids. Germline V gene data show CDR1 as SEHNR and CDR2 as FQNEAQ (reference sequence). CDR3 DNA sequence: TGTGCCAGCAGCTTAGCTCTAGCGGGTACTTACAATGAGCAGTTCTTC. Its protein product is CASSLALAGTYNEQFF.

The gene calls are TRBV5-4 and TRBJ2-3, with a tentative D call TRBD2 (7 bases). The CDR3 has 15 residues. CDR1 SGHNT and CDR2 YYREEE come from the germline V gene (reference sequence). V was shortened by 4 bases and J by 5 bases, with 17 bases between the two germline ends. The CDR3 nucleotides are TGTGCCAGCAGCCTAGGGGGGGCTAGCGGAGATACGCAGTATTTT. Its protein product is CASSLGGASGDTQYF.

The rearrangement joins TRBV2 to TRBJ1-1; possible D gene TRBD1, 5 bases. Per the germline V gene, CDR1 is SNHLY and CDR2 is FYNNEI. CDR3 size: 15 residues. Deletions cut 0 bases from V and 2 bases from J, with 10 bases between. This chain's CDR3 is CASSEARGGNTEAFF. The CDR3 region has the DNA TGTGCCAGCAGTGAAGCGCGGGGGGGTAACACTGAAGCTTTCTTT.

CDR3 amino acids: CASSNRAHTDTQYF. CDR3 sequence (DNA): TGCGCCAGCAGTAACAGGGCCCACACAGATACGCAGTATTTT. V gene TRBV5-1 combines with J gene TRBJ2-3; possibly TRBD1 for D (6 bases). Germline V lookup: CDR1 SGHRS, CDR2 YFSETQ. V lost 5 bases to trimming and J lost 2 bases, with 12 bases between them. CDR3 length equals 14 residues.

The genes are TRBV6-5 and TRBJ2-2; TRBD2 might be the D (6 bases). In germline, CDR1 is MNHEY, CDR2 SVGAGI. The CDR3 consists of 16 residues. V was cut by 2 bases and J by 4 bases, with 14 bases left in between. CDR3 in DNA: TGTGCCAGCAGTTACAGAGCCGCGGGGACCACCGGGGAGCTGTTTTTT. It encodes CASSYRAAGTTGELFF.

This chain joins TRBV7-8 and TRBJ1-4; unclear D gene. The CDR3 length is 15 residues. The germline CDR1 and CDR2 sequences are SGHVS and FQNEAQ. V gave up 4 bases and J gave up 0 bases, with 9 bases separating them. Written as DNA, the CDR3 is TGTGCCAGCAGCTCCCAGACTGCAACTAATGAAAAACTGTTTTTT. Its translation is CASSSQTATNEKLFF.

This chain connects TRBV7-7 to TRBJ2-3; D not resolved. The V and J ends lost 5 bases and 8 bases respectively, with 17 bases between them. The germline V gene encodes CDR1 SSHAT and CDR2 FNYEAQ (reference sequence). CDR3 length: 14 residues. CDR3 DNA: TGTGCCAGCAGCCCCGGGTCGGGTTCGGGTACGCAGTATTTT. Amino acid sequence: CASSPGSGSGTQYF.

Only one count was recorded for this clone. The chain links TRBV2 to TRBJ1-2; D is unclear. The CDR3 has 12 amino acids. Germline V gene sequence: CDR1 SNHLY, CDR2 FYNNEI. Trimming cost V 6 bases and J 7 bases, with 12 bases left between them. The CDR3, as DNA: TGTGCCAGCAGAGAGAACCGTGTTGGCTACACCTTC. It specifies CASRENRVGYTF.

This clone was recorded only once. The V and J genes are TRBV3-1 (or the pseudogene TRBV3-2) and TRBJ2-7; 7 bases line up with TRBD1. After removal of 3 bases from V and 6 bases from J, the junction contained 5 bases not matched to a gene. The CDR3 loop spans 13 amino acids. Germline CDR1 LGHDT, CDR2 YNNKEL (reference sequence). The CDR3 DNA is TGTGCCAGCAGCCAGAATAACAGGGGCGAGCAGTACTTC. Protein: CASSQNNRGEQYF.

V and J are TRBV7-9 and TRBJ1-1; D might be TRBD1 (5 bases). This CDR3 spans 15 amino acids. Trimming removed 4 bases at V and 4 bases at J, with 16 bases between. Per the germline V gene, CDR1 is SEHNR and CDR2 is FQNEAQ (reference sequence). In nucleotides, the CDR3 is TGTGCCAGCAGCTCCCAGGGCCCACTGGGCACTGAAGCTTTCTTT. Its protein product is CASSSQGPLGTEAFF.

The chain recombines TRBV7-2 with TRBJ2-7; D possibly corresponds to TRBD2 (6 bases). Germline CDR1 is SGHTA and CDR2 is FQGNSA. This CDR3 comprises 15 residues. V gave up 3 bases and J gave up 0 bases, with 12 bases separating them. The chain's CDR3 is CASSFGGASSYEQYF. The CDR3 DNA is TGTGCCAGCAGCTTTGGCGGGGCCAGCTCCTACGAGCAGTACTTC.

The chain has TRBV4-2 and TRBJ1-2; D gene uncertain. The V end was cut by 1 base, the J end by 6 bases, with 9 bases between. The CDR3 consists of 13 residues. Germline lookup yields CDR1 LGHNA and CDR2 YNFKEQ. The DNA of the CDR3 is TGTGCCAGCAGCCAAGCCCAGATGGATGGCTACACCTTC. It translates to CASSQAQMDGYTF.

This clone was seen only once. V usage is TRBV30 and J usage is TRBJ1-2; no clear D. In germline, CDR1 is GTSNPN, CDR2 SVGIG (reference sequence). The length of the CDR3 is 13 residues. Trimming removed 1 base from V and 13 bases from J, with 19 bases in between. CDR3 sequence reads: CAWSASGLTDGTF. In DNA form, the CDR3 reads TGTGCCTGGAGTGCCTCGGGTCTGACCGACGGCACCTTC.

Details on this clone: At one of its ends the junction is not consistent with the germline gene, which may arise from a read error. The CDR3 DNA is TGTGCCATCAGCTTAGCCGGATCGAATTCGGGAAACTATGGCTACACCTTC. It translates to CAISLAGSNSGNYGYTF. The chain has TRBV7-9 and TRBJ1-2; no definite D call. This CDR3 has 17 amino acids. CDR1 and CDR2 (germline): SEHNR, FQNEAQ (reference sequence).

The chain carries TRBV2 and TRBJ1-1; perhaps TRBD1 as D (6 bases). CDR1 is SNHLY, CDR2 FYNNEI, per germline. V shed 6 bases and J shed 1 base, with 12 bases lying between them. The length of the CDR3 is 14 residues. The CDR3 nucleotides read TGTGCCAGCAGGATGGGAGGGGGGAACACTGAAGCTTTCTTT. Translating it yields CASRMGGGNTEAFF.

The chain couples TRBV7-6 to TRBJ2-2; 12 bases agree with TRBD2. Unmatched junction bases numbered 11, after V lost 5 bases and J lost 7 bases. CDR1 is SGHVS and CDR2 is FNYEAQ in the germline V gene. The CDR3 contains 17 residues. CDR3 region: CASSRIRLAGDGGELFF. Here the CDR3 DNA reads TGTGCCAGCAGCAGAATTCGACTAGCGGGGGACGGCGGGGAGCTGTTTTTT.

CDR3 in DNA: TGCGCCAGCAGCTTGGGGGGACAGGGCCCCCAAGAGACCCAGTACTTC. This encodes CASSLGGQGPQETQYF. J is TRBJ2-5 and V is TRBV5-1; 9 nucleotides line up with TRBD1. The ends lost 0 bases at V and 1 base at J; junction bases unmatched: 4. CDR1 is SGHRS, CDR2 YFSETQ, per germline. The CDR3 totals 16 residues.

The J gene is TRBJ1-3, the V gene TRBV4-2; D remains ambiguous. Per germline, CDR1 LGHNA and CDR2 YNFKEQ. The CDR3 runs to 17 residues. Trimming removed 0 bases at V and 11 bases at J, with 23 bases between. CDR3 amino acids: CASSQDRRRQRREPIYF. CDR3 coding DNA: TGTGCCAGCAGCCAAGATCGGAGGCGGCAGAGACGTGAACCCATATATTTT.

The chain couples TRBV5-8 to TRBJ1-4; TRBD1 is a possible D gene (6 bases). The germline CDR1 and CDR2 sequences are SGHTS and YDEGEE. V was clipped by 7 bases and J by 4 bases, with 14 bases between them. The CDR3 extends over 14 amino acids. CDR3 sequence reads: CASFNGQHNEKLFF. The CDR3 coding sequence is TGTGCCAGCTTTAATGGACAGCATAATGAAAAACTGTTTTTT.

The chain is built from TRBV4-1 and TRBJ2-5; D ambiguous. The CDR3 is 14 residues long. Trimming removed 1 base from V and 4 bases from J, with 10 bases in between. Germline lookup yields CDR1 MGHRA and CDR2 YSYEKL. The CDR3 sequence: CASSQVRSGETQYF. CDR3 coding DNA: TGCGCCAGCAGCCAAGTGAGGAGTGGAGAGACCCAGTACTTC.